This TCR beta chain was recorded in a study of shared clonotypes between healthy human individuals. CD45RA-negative memory and CD45RA+ naive subsets were split from the CD4+ cells. V was cut by 7 bases and J by 3 bases, with 11 bases left in between. Germline values: CDR1 SNHLY, CDR2 FYNNEI. The CDR3 is made up of 13 amino acids. Profiling relied on immunoSEQ multiplex PCR, and the TCRdb table lists in-frame clones only, not all of them. The sample comprises hundreds of thousands of clones, 73% of which are singletons, and around 1.8% rests with the top ten. This TCR derives from a woman aged 25-40 years in good health. The chain has TRBV2 and TRBJ2-3; a possible D gene is TRBD1 (5 bases). Material for sequencing was memory CD4+ T cells sorted from blood. Sample subset: CD45RA-negative fraction. The CDR3 here is CASTGARTDTQYF. The CDR3 bases are TGTGCCAGCACTGGGGCCAGAACAGATACGCAGTATTTT.